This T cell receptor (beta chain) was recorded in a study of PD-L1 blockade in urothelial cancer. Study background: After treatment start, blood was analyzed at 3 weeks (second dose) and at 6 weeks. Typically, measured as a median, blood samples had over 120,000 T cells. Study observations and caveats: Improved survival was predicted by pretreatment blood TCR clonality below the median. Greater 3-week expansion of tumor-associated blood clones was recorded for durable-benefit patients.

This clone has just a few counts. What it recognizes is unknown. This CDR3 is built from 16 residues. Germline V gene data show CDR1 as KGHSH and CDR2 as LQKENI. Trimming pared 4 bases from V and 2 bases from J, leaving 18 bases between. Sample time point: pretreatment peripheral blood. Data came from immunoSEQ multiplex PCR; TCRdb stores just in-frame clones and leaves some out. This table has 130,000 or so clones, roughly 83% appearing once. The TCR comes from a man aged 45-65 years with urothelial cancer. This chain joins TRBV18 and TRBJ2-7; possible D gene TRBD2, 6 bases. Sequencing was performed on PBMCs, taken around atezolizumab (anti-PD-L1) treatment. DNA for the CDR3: TGTGCCAGCTCACTAGGGACTTCCACGGAAACCTACGAGCAGTACTTC. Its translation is CASSLGTSTETYEQYF. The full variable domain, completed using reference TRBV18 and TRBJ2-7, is NAGVMQNPRHLVRRRGQEARLRCSPMKGHSHVYWYRQLPEEGLKFMVYLQKENIIDESGMPKERFSAEFPKEGPSILRIQQVVRGDSAAYFCASSLGTSTETYEQYFGPGTRLTVT.